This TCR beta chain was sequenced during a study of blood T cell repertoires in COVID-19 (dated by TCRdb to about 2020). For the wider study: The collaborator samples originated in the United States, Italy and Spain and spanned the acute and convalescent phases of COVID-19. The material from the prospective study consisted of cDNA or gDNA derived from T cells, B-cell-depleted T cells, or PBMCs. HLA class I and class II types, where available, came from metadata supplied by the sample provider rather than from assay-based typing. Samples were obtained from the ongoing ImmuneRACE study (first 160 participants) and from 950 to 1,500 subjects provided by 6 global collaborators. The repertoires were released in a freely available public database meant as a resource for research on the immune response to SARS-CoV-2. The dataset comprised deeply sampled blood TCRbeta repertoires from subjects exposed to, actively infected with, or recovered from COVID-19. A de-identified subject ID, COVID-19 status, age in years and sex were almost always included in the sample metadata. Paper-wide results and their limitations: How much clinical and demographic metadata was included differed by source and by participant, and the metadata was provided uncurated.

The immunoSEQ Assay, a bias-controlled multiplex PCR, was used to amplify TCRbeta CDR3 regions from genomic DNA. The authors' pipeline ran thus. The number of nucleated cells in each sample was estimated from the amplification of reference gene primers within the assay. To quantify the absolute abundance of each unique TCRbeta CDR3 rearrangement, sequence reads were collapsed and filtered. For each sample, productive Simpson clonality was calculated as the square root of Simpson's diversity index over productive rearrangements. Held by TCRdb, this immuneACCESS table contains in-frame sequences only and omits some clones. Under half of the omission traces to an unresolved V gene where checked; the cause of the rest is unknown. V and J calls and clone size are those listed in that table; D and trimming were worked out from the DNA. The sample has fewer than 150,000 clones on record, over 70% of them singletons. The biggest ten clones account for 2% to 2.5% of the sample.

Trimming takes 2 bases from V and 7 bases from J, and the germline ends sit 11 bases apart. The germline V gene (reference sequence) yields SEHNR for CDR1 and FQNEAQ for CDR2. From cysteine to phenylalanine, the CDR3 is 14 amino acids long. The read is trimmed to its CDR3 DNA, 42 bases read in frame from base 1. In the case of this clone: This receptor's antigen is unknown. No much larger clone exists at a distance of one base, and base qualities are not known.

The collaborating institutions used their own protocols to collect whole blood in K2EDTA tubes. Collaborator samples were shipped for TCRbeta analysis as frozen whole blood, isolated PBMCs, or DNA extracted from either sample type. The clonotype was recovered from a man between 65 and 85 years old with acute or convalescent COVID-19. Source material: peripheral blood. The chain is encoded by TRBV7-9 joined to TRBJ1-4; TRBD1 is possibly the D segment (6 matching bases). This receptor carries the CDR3 CASSLSNRVEKLFF. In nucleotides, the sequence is TGTGCCAGCAGCTTAAGTAACAGGGTTGAAAAACTGTTTTTT.